This T cell receptor (beta chain) was obtained from a study of T cells in Graves' hyperthyroidism and ophthalmopathy. Turning to the study itself: Peripheral blood was collected at initial diagnosis, before any treatment. Whole-study results and caveats: Ophthalmopathy, as predicted by the model, came a median about seven months after the prediction.

Amplification of TCR beta CDR3 regions used RNA as the template. The HTBI primer set was used in a first-round RT-PCR of the TCR CDR3. A single record per CDR3 protein comes from TCRdb applying MiXCR to the multiplex PCR reads. The sample records about 250,000 distinct CDR3 sequences, almost 25% being singletons. This clonotype was found many times. Its specificity is unknown. It was uncontrolled infection, other autoimmune disease, pregnancy or lactation that excluded patients. The ends lost 5 bases at V and 2 bases at J; junction bases unmatched: 14. CDR1 is MNHEY and CDR2 is SMNVEV in the germline V gene (reference sequence). CDR3 size: 19 residues.

This TCR came from a woman aged 40 to 49 with Graves' ophthalmopathy. Input material: blood. The rearrangement links TRBV27 to TRBJ2-4, with 11 positions matching TRBD2. CDR3 DNA: TGTGCCAGCAGTCCTGGACTAGCGGGTTCCCCGGGGACCAAAAACATTCAGTACTTC. This codes for CASSPGLAGSPGTKNIQYF.